The entry below gives a single T cell receptor beta chain sequence along with its context. The repertoire was sequenced with immunoSEQ multiplex PCR; TCRdb's copy has only in-frame clones and lacks some. The sample yields 100,000 or so clones, around 72% seen once. The CDR3 is made up of 13 amino acids. V lost 6 bases to trimming and J lost 1 base, with 9 bases between them. CDR1 and CDR2 (germline): SEHNR, FQNEAQ (reference sequence). The record originates from a study of blood T cell repertoires in COVID-19. At the level of the study: The samples span acute and convalescent COVID-19 from the United States, Italy and Spain. PBMCs, B-cell-depleted T cells, or T cells were the source of the cDNA or gDNA that made up the material.

The clonotype originates from a woman older than 75 with acute or convalescent COVID-19. The chain employs TRBV7-9 and TRBJ1-1; TRBD1 is a possible D gene (5 bases). Sequences were obtained from peripheral blood. In DNA form, the CDR3 reads TGTGCCAGCAGTGCACAGGAGAACACTGAAGCTTTCTTT. Amino acids: CASSAQENTEAFF.